Listed below are T cell receptor beta chains from one sample, sequenced in a study of blood T cell repertoires in COVID-19. This table comes from immunoSEQ multiplex PCR, and its TCRdb copy is limited to in-frame clones, with some not included. The top ten hold over 1.5% of the sample, which has approximately 210,000 clones, less than 90% seen once. Sequenced: peripheral blood. These receptors were taken from a man aged 40-49 years with active or convalescent COVID-19. Both conserved end residues are part of each CDR3. D genes are given only for firm matches. Expanded clones get a size class; other rows say once, few or many, or leave the size out.

j_call: TRBJ2-7
v_call: TRBV27
d_call: TRBD2
clone_size: -
cdr3_nt: TGTGCCAGCAGCCAGGTGACTAGCGGGGGGGGTTACGAGCAGTACTTC
cdr3_aa: CASSQVTSGGGYEQYF

j_call: TRBJ1-5
v_call: TRBV2
d_call: TRBD1
clone_size: -
cdr3_nt: TGTGCCAGCAGCGGGACAGGGGGCGATCAGCCCCAGCATTTT
cdr3_aa: CASSGTGGDQPQHF

j_call: TRBJ2-7
v_call: TRBV2
d_call: -
clone_size: -
cdr3_nt: TGTGCCAGCAGTGAAACAGGGAATTCAACCTCCTACGAGCAGTACTTC
cdr3_aa: CASSETGNSTSYEQYF

j_call: TRBJ1-1
v_call: TRBV14
d_call: -
clone_size: -
cdr3_nt: TGTGCCAGCAGCCCGATGCAGGGCTTTGAAGCTTTCTTT
cdr3_aa: CASSPMQGFEAFF

j_call: TRBJ2-7
v_call: TRBV14
d_call: -
clone_size: -
cdr3_nt: TGTGCCAGCAGGAGAGGTGGGAGTGGGTCCTACGAGCAGTACTTC
cdr3_aa: CASRRGGSGSYEQYF

j_call: TRBJ1-5
v_call: TRBV19
d_call: TRBD1
clone_size: -
cdr3_nt: TGTGCCAGTAGTCGGTCCGGACAGGGGGCTTATAGCAATCAGCCCCAGCATTTT
cdr3_aa: CASSRSGQGAYSNQPQHF

j_call: TRBJ1-5
v_call: TRBV28
d_call: TRBD1
clone_size: many
cdr3_nt: TGTGCCAGCAGAACGACAGGGACGGGCAATCAGCCCCAGCATTTT
cdr3_aa: CASRTTGTGNQPQHF

j_call: TRBJ2-3
v_call: TRBV5-1
d_call: TRBD2
clone_size: -
cdr3_nt: TGCGCCAGCAGACTTGGACTAGCGGGGGCTACGGGGGCAGATACGCAGTATTTT
cdr3_aa: CASRLGLAGATGADTQYF

j_call: TRBJ1-6
v_call: TRBV11-2
d_call: -
clone_size: -
cdr3_nt: TGTGCCAGCAGCTCACGCCTGGACAGACGCGGTTCACCCCTCCACTTT
cdr3_aa: CASSSRLDRRGSPLHF

j_call: TRBJ2-7
v_call: TRBV2
d_call: TRBD1
clone_size: -
cdr3_nt: TGTGCCGGCAGACAGGGTCTTTACGAGCAGTACTTC
cdr3_aa: CAGRQGLYEQYF

j_call: TRBJ1-2
v_call: TRBV13
d_call: -
clone_size: -
cdr3_nt: TGTGCCAGCAGCACAGGGTCGAATGGCTACACCTTC
cdr3_aa: CASSTGSNGYTF

j_call: TRBJ2-3
v_call: TRBV18
d_call: TRBD2
clone_size: -
cdr3_nt: TGTGCCAGCTCACCAACCCGGGAGGTAGATACGCAGTATTTT
cdr3_aa: CASSPTREVDTQYF

j_call: TRBJ1-1
v_call: TRBV19
d_call: -
clone_size: -
cdr3_nt: TGTGCCAGTAGTAACAGGGCGGCTGAAGCTTTCTTT
cdr3_aa: CASSNRAAEAFF

j_call: TRBJ2-1
v_call: TRBV27
d_call: -
clone_size: few
cdr3_nt: TGTGCCAGCAGTTTATCTAGCTACAATGAGCAGTTCTTC
cdr3_aa: CASSLSSYNEQFF

j_call: TRBJ1-5
v_call: TRBV5-4
d_call: -
clone_size: few
cdr3_nt: TGTGCCAGCAGCTGGCAAGGGGCCCGGTCCCAGCATTTT
cdr3_aa: CASSWQGARSQHF

j_call: TRBJ2-7
v_call: TRBV15
d_call: -
clone_size: -
cdr3_nt: TGTGCCACCAGCAGAGAGGACACTCCCGAGCAGTACTTC
cdr3_aa: CATSREDTPEQYF

j_call: TRBJ1-2
v_call: TRBV28
d_call: -
clone_size: -
cdr3_nt: TGTGCCAGCAGCACCACCCCTAGGAACTATGGCTACACCTTC
cdr3_aa: CASSTTPRNYGYTF

j_call: TRBJ2-1
v_call: TRBV6-5
d_call: -
clone_size: -
cdr3_nt: TGTGCCAGCAGTTATTCAGCGGGCAATGAGCAGTTCTTC
cdr3_aa: CASSYSAGNEQFF

j_call: TRBJ2-3
v_call: TRBV6-5
d_call: TRBD2
clone_size: -
cdr3_nt: TGTGCCAGCAGTTACTCGAGGGGACTAGCAACAGATACGCAGTATTTT
cdr3_aa: CASSYSRGLATDTQYF

j_call: TRBJ1-5
v_call: TRBV28
d_call: -
clone_size: -
cdr3_nt: TGTGCCAGCAGTTTACCGTCAGGGGAGTCCCAGCATTTT
cdr3_aa: CASSLPSGESQHF

j_call: TRBJ2-5
v_call: TRBV30
d_call: -
clone_size: once
cdr3_nt: TGTGCCTGGAGTTTAACAGGGGGACTACAAGAGACCCAGTACTTC
cdr3_aa: CAWSLTGGLQETQYF

j_call: TRBJ2-7
v_call: TRBV7-2
d_call: TRBD2
clone_size: -
cdr3_nt: TGTGCCAGCAGCTTAGTTGGGGGGGCGGGAGGCGAGCAGTACTTC
cdr3_aa: CASSLVGGAGGEQYF

j_call: TRBJ2-7
v_call: TRBV10-1
d_call: -
clone_size: -
cdr3_nt: TGCGCCAGCAGTGAGTCTCGGGACTTCTCCTACGAGCAGTACTTC
cdr3_aa: CASSESRDFSYEQYF

j_call: TRBJ1-1
v_call: TRBV28
d_call: TRBD1
clone_size: -
cdr3_nt: TGTGCCAGCAGTTTTCCCCAGGGGGCGAACACTGAAGCTTTCTTT
cdr3_aa: CASSFPQGANTEAFF

j_call: TRBJ2-2
v_call: TRBV28
d_call: TRBD1
clone_size: -
cdr3_nt: TGTGCCAGCAGTTTGCGACAGGGGGTAGGAACCGGGGAGCTGTTTTTT
cdr3_aa: CASSLRQGVGTGELFF

j_call: TRBJ1-6
v_call: TRBV4-1
d_call: -
clone_size: -
cdr3_nt: TGCGCCAGCAGCCAATCCATGCGGTCCAGCTCCTATAATTCACCCCTCCACTTT
cdr3_aa: CASSQSMRSSSYNSPLHF

j_call: TRBJ2-7
v_call: TRBV7-8
d_call: TRBD1
clone_size: -
cdr3_nt: TGTGCCAGCAGCTTAGGACAGGGAATTCGCGAGCAGTACTTC
cdr3_aa: CASSLGQGIREQYF

j_call: TRBJ2-6
v_call: TRBV28
d_call: -
clone_size: -
cdr3_nt: TGTGCCAGCAGTTCCGGGTTGCAGCGGTACGTCCTGACTTTC
cdr3_aa: CASSSGLQRYVLTF

j_call: TRBJ1-1
v_call: TRBV30
d_call: -
clone_size: once
cdr3_nt: TGTGCCTGGGCCCTCATCTCGGGGACTGAAGCTTTCTTT
cdr3_aa: CAWALISGTEAFF

j_call: TRBJ1-2
v_call: TRBV29-1
d_call: -
clone_size: -
cdr3_nt: TGCAGCGTTGACTCAGGGTATAACTATGGCTACACCTTC
cdr3_aa: CSVDSGYNYGYTF

j_call: TRBJ2-7
v_call: TRBV5-1
d_call: TRBD2
clone_size: -
cdr3_nt: TGCGCCAGCAGCTCGCTTACTAGCGTGAACGAGCAGTACTTC
cdr3_aa: CASSSLTSVNEQYF

j_call: TRBJ1-1
v_call: TRBV5-1
d_call: TRBD1
clone_size: once
cdr3_nt: TGCGCCAGCAGCGGAGGGACAGGGGTTCCGACTGAAGCTTTCTTT
cdr3_aa: CASSGGTGVPTEAFF

j_call: TRBJ1-5
v_call: TRBV6-5
d_call: TRBD1
clone_size: -
cdr3_nt: TGTGCCAGCAGTTATGGACAGGGGGGTCAGCCCCAGCATTTT
cdr3_aa: CASSYGQGGQPQHF

j_call: TRBJ2-7
v_call: TRBV7-9
d_call: TRBD1
clone_size: -
cdr3_nt: TGTGCCAGCAGTTACGACAGGGTACTTGGGCAGTACTTC
cdr3_aa: CASSYDRVLGQYF

j_call: TRBJ2-1
v_call: TRBV24-1
d_call: -
clone_size: few
cdr3_nt: TGTGCCACCGGGAACGAGGGTCTCTCCTACAATGAGCAGTTCTTC
cdr3_aa: CATGNEGLSYNEQFF